These 32 T cell receptor beta chains were all obtained from the same sample, sequenced in a study of cytomegalovirus exposure and HLA in healthy donors. The PCR used 60 Vbeta and 13 Jbeta primers. The repertoire was sequenced with immunoSEQ multiplex PCR; TCRdb's copy has only in-frame clones and lacks some. The profile covers 210,000 or so clones, with around 86% appearing a single time and approximately 10% taken by the ten largest. Sequenced input: PBMCs. Every receptor here comes from a woman aged 50 to 60 in good health and CMV-seropositive.

The chain carries TRBV27 and TRBJ1-1, with 7 nucleotides matching TRBD1. This CDR3 is 15 amino acids long. Germline V CDR1 and CDR2: MNHEY, SMNVEV (reference sequence). Germline trimming cut 5 bases from V and 1 base from J; bases unmatched to any gene: 7. The DNA for the CDR3 is TGTGCCAGCAGTCCACAGACAGGGCGGAACACTGAAGCTTTCTTT. Its translation: CASSPQTGRNTEAFF.

The chain carries TRBV10-2 and TRBJ1-1; 9 bases are shared with TRBD1. Trimming cost V 7 bases and J 4 bases; bases outside gene matches: 7. This CDR3 has 14 amino acids. CDR1 is WSHSY and CDR2 is SAAADI in the germline V gene. The chain's CDR3 is CASNSGQGPTEAFF. Here the CDR3 DNA reads TGCGCCAGCAACTCGGGACAGGGCCCCACTGAAGCTTTCTTT.

The chain employs TRBV6-5 and TRBJ1-1; possibly TRBD1 for D (5 bases). V was pared by 0 bases and J by 1 base, with 9 bases between. The germline V gene encodes CDR1 MNHEY and CDR2 SVGAGI. CDR3 size: 15 residues. As DNA, the CDR3 is TGTGCCAGCAGTTACTCAGGGGATGAGAACACTGAAGCTTTCTTT. It specifies CASSYSGDENTEAFF.

This chain joins TRBV9 and TRBJ2-7; TRBD2 is a possible D gene (7 bases). V lost 4 bases to trimming and J lost 0 bases, with 17 bases between them. The CDR3 is 16 residues long. CDR1 is SGDLS, CDR2 YYNGEE, per germline. Here the CDR3 DNA reads TGTGCCAGCAGCCCTCTAGGGGGGGCCCTCTCCTACGAGCAGTACTTC. Protein: CASSPLGGALSYEQYF.

This clone was seen a few times. V usage is TRBV11-3 and J usage is TRBJ1-1; tentative D call: TRBD1 (6 bases). Germline CDR1 SGHNT, CDR2 YENEEA. The V end lost 5 bases, the J end lost 2 bases, and 12 bases lay between the germline ends. The CDR3 length is 14 residues. The CDR3 DNA sequence: TGTGCCAGCAGCAACCCGGGACAAAACACTGAAGCTTTCTTT. Protein sequence: CASSNPGQNTEAFF.

This clone was counted a few times. The rearrangement links TRBV4-1 to TRBJ2-1; perhaps TRBD1 as D (5 bases). The CDR3 consists of 16 residues. Germline V gene data show CDR1 as MGHRA and CDR2 as YSYEKL. Trimming took 0 bases from V and 0 from J, leaving 9 bases between them. The CDR3 sequence is CASSQDTGNSYNEQFF. The CDR3 DNA follows: TGCGCCAGCAGCCAAGATACAGGAAACTCCTACAATGAGCAGTTCTTC.

The chain combines TRBV9 with TRBJ1-2; no clear D. The V gene lost 6 bases and the J gene lost 1 base, with 13 bases spanning the gap. CDR3 length equals 14 residues. CDR1 is SGDLS and CDR2 is YYNGEE in the germline V gene. CDR3 amino acids: CASTRSGDNYGYTF. The CDR3 nucleotides are TGTGCCAGCACCCGATCCGGGGATAACTATGGCTACACCTTC.

CDR3 sequence (DNA): TGTGCCGGGGACAGTCGGCCCAACACTGAAGCTTTCTTT. It codes for CAGDSRPNTEAFF. The chain joins TRBV30 to TRBJ1-1, with TRBD1 matching over 7 bases. V dropped 8 bases and J dropped 2; count of bases not matched to a gene: 8. This CDR3 comprises 13 residues. Germline values: CDR1 GTSNPN, CDR2 SVGIG (reference sequence).

The CDR3 DNA reads TGCGCCAGCAGCGCGACAGGTCATGGCTACACCTTC. Its translation: CASSATGHGYTF. V usage is TRBV5-1 and J usage is TRBJ1-2; D perhaps matches TRBD1 (6 bases). The CDR3 loop spans 12 amino acids. Germline V gene sequence: CDR1 SGHRS, CDR2 YFSETQ. Deletions cut 4 bases from V and 6 bases from J, with 10 bases between.

V and J are TRBV29-1 and TRBJ1-1; D perhaps matches TRBD1 (5 bases). The ends were cut back, 7 bases at V and 7 bases at J, with 10 bases in the middle. This CDR3 is 10 amino acids long. Germline assignment: CDR1 SQVTM and CDR2 ANQGSEA. DNA for the CDR3: TGCAGCGCTGGAGACAGTGAAGCTTTCTTT. Translation: CSAGDSEAFF.

The chain couples TRBV10-3 to TRBJ1-6, with a weak D call TRBD1 (6 bases). V was trimmed by 10 bases and J by 7 bases, leaving 17 bases between them. CDR3 size: 14 residues. Per germline, CDR1 ENHRY and CDR2 SYGVKD. The CDR3 here is CATSLQGPNSPLHF. The DNA of the CDR3 is TGTGCCACCAGCCTACAGGGCCCAAATTCACCCCTCCACTTT.

The chain couples TRBV5-1 to TRBJ2-1; 9 nucleotides agree with TRBD2. V shed 0 bases and J 10 bases; nucleotides not matched to a gene: 14. The CDR3 runs to 17 residues. Germline CDR1 SGHRS, CDR2 YFSETQ. For the CDR3, the DNA is TGCGCCAGCAGCTTGGTGGTTAGCGGGGGAGAGGCCGGAGAGCAGTTCTTC. This codes for CASSLVVSGGEAGEQFF.

The rearrangement links TRBV5-4 to TRBJ1-6, with D possibly TRBD1 on 5 matching bases. Germline CDR1 is SGHNT and CDR2 is YYREEE (reference sequence). The CDR3 sequence is 13 residues long. Trimming left V 4 bases short and J 7 bases short, with 9 bases between. The CDR3 DNA reads as TGTGCCAGCAGCGACGACAGAAATTCACCCCTCCACTTT. This sequence encodes CASSDDRNSPLHF.

The chain employs TRBV7-2 and TRBJ2-7, with D possibly TRBD2 on 5 matching bases. V gave up 1 base and J gave up 3 bases, with 16 bases separating them. CDR1 is SGHTA and CDR2 is FQGNSA in the germline V gene. The CDR3 extends over 16 amino acids. Here the CDR3 DNA reads TGTGCCAGCAGCTTAGTACCCAGTACGGGATACTACGAGCAGTACTTC. Translating gives CASSLVPSTGYYEQYF.

This chain uses TRBV5-1 with TRBJ2-1; TRBD1 matches at 8 bases. V lost 0 bases and J lost 2; bases outside the gene matches: 1. CDR1 SGHRS and CDR2 YFSETQ come from the germline V gene. CDR3 length: 15 residues. CDR3 protein: CASSLVGQAYNEQFF. The CDR3 DNA sequence: TGCGCCAGCAGCTTGGTGGGACAGGCCTACAATGAGCAGTTCTTC.

This rearrangement joins TRBV6-4 to TRBJ1-3, with a possible D match to TRBD1 (5 bases). The V and J ends lost 2 bases and 4 bases respectively, with 15 bases between them. The CDR3 contains 16 residues. CDR1 is MRHNA, CDR2 SNTAGT, per germline. The CDR3 is CASSDHRRAGGNTIYF. CDR3 DNA: TGTGCCAGCAGTGACCACAGGAGGGCGGGAGGAAACACCATATATTTT.

This sequence joins TRBV2 and TRBJ1-5; a possible D gene is TRBD1 (5 bases). The CDR3 loop spans 15 amino acids. Trimming took off 1 base at V and 3 bases at J, with 10 bases between the two ends. The V gene's germline CDR1 is SNHLY and CDR2 FYNNEI. The chain's CDR3 is CASSEGGVNNQPQHF. The CDR3 DNA reads as TGTGCCAGCAGTGAAGGGGGGGTGAACAATCAGCCCCAGCATTTT. Variable domain in full (rest from reference TRBV2 and TRBJ1-5): EPEVTQTPSHQVTQMGQEVILRCVPISNHLYFYWYRQILGQKVEFLVSFYNNEISEKSEIFDDQFSVERPDGSNFTLKIRSTKLEDSAMYFCASSEGGVNNQPQHFGDGTRLSIL.

The genes are TRBV7-8 and TRBJ2-1, with a tentative D call TRBD2 (5 bases). V lost 5 bases to trimming and J lost 1 base, with 15 bases between them. Germline V gene lookup returns CDR1 SGHVS and CDR2 FQNEAQ. The CDR3 contains 16 residues. CDR3 sequence (DNA): TGTGCCAGCAGCCCCCGGGGTAGCGTTTCCTACAATGAGCAGTTCTTC. Its translation is CASSPRGSVSYNEQFF.

This chain connects TRBV6-1 to TRBJ2-3; 9 nucleotides agree with TRBD1. The ends lost 3 bases at V and 6 bases at J; junction bases unmatched: 10. Germline V gene sequence: CDR1 MNHNS, CDR2 SASEGT. This CDR3 is 16 amino acids long. DNA of the CDR3: TGTGCCAGCAGTGAGAGCCCGGGACAGGGTTTGGATACGCAGTATTTT. As protein: CASSESPGQGLDTQYF.

The chain links TRBV19 to TRBJ1-4; perhaps TRBD1 as D (6 bases). The CDR3 runs 14 residues. Trimming pared 5 bases from V and 5 bases from J, leaving 12 bases between. Germline V gene lookup returns CDR1 LNHDA and CDR2 SQIVND (reference sequence). In DNA form, the CDR3 reads TGTGCCAGTAGTCCGGGACAACGAAATGAAAAACTGTTTTTT. Translating gives CASSPGQRNEKLFF.

The CDR3 sequence is CASSYGWDRVYDGYTF. In nucleotides, the CDR3 is TGTGCCAGCAGTTACGGCTGGGACAGGGTGTACGATGGCTACACCTTC. The chain employs TRBV6-5 and TRBJ1-2; TRBD1 matches 9 bases. The germline CDR1 and CDR2 sequences are MNHEY and SVGAGI. V gave up 2 bases and J gave up 6 bases; unmatched junction bases: 10. This CDR3 region has 16 residues.

The V call is TRBV9, the J call TRBJ1-5, with no clear D. The germline CDR1 and CDR2 sequences are SGDLS and YYNGEE. V was cut by 4 bases and J by 0 bases, with 8 bases left in between. This CDR3 region has 14 residues. The CDR3 protein is CASSRTHSNQPQHF. For the CDR3, the DNA is TGTGCCAGCAGCCGCACACATAGCAATCAGCCCCAGCATTTT.

This chain joins TRBV11-2 and TRBJ1-1; 9 bases map to TRBD1. From germline, CDR1 is SGHAT and CDR2 FQNNGV. V was pared by 5 bases and J by 5 bases, with 6 bases of the junction left unmatched. CDR3 size: 14 residues. The CDR3, as DNA: TGTGCCAGCAGCCAACAGGGGGCTGGAACTGAAGCTTTCTTT. Residues: CASSQQGAGTEAFF. The full variable domain, completed using reference TRBV11-2 and TRBJ1-1, is EAGVAQSPRYKIIEKRQSVAFWCNPISGHATLYWYQQILGQGPKLLIQFQNNGVVDDSQLPKDRFSAERLKGVDSTLKIQPAKLEDSAVYLCASSQQGAGTEAFFGQGTRLTVV.

The CDR3 region has the DNA TGCAGCGTTGGAAATTATAAAGGGGGCTTCGGAAACTACGAGCAGTACTTC. Translating it yields CSVGNYKGGFGNYEQYF. J is TRBJ2-7 and V is TRBV29-1; TRBD1 matches 7 bases. This CDR3 has 17 residues. Per the germline V gene, CDR1 is SQVTM and CDR2 is ANQGSEA. Losses at the gene ends were 4 bases for V and 3 bases for J; bases not matched to a gene: 18.

V gene TRBV27 combines with J gene TRBJ2-7; 9 bases map to TRBD1. CDR3 length: 16 amino acids. The V gene's germline CDR1 is MNHEY and CDR2 SMNVEV (reference sequence). Losses at the gene ends were 3 bases for V and 2 bases for J; bases not matched to a gene: 8. The CDR3 protein is CASSFNPGQGTYEQYF. CDR3 bases: TGTGCCAGCAGTTTTAATCCGGGACAGGGTACCTACGAGCAGTACTTC.

The rearrangement links TRBV19 to TRBJ1-4, with unresolved D. Germline CDR1 LNHDA, CDR2 SQIVND (reference sequence). V lost 2 bases and J 8 bases, leaving 18 bases between the germline ends. The CDR3 spans 16 residues. CDR3 protein: CASSISPEAGREKLFF. The CDR3 DNA is TGTGCCAGTAGTATATCTCCGGAGGCCGGCAGGGAAAAACTGTTTTTT.

The chain couples TRBV4-1 to TRBJ1-3; perhaps TRBD1 as D (6 bases). This CDR3 comprises 18 residues. V dropped 0 bases and J dropped 0 bases, with 15 bases sitting between them. The V gene's germline CDR1 is MGHRA and CDR2 YSYEKL. CDR3 coding DNA: TGCGCCAGCAGCCAAGATCGTACAGGGTCCCGCTCTGGAAACACCATATATTTT. Translated, it gives CASSQDRTGSRSGNTIYF.

The V call is TRBV5-1, the J call TRBJ1-3, with a weak D call TRBD1 (5 bases). Germline loops: CDR1 SGHRS, CDR2 YFSETQ. The CDR3 consists of 14 residues. Trimming left V 3 bases short and J 2 bases short, with 9 bases between. CDR3 residues: CASSSGATGNTIYF. The CDR3 DNA reads as TGCGCCAGCAGCTCTGGGGCGACTGGAAACACCATATATTTT. The complete variable domain, with remaining parts taken from reference TRBV5-1 and TRBJ1-3, reads KAGVTQTPRYLIKTRGQQVTLSCSPISGHRSVSWYQQTPGQGLQFLFEYFSETQRNKGNFPGRFSGRQFSNSRSEMNVSTLELGDSALYLCASSSGATGNTIYFGEGSWLTVV.

With respect to this clone: Other DNA sequences in the sample encode the same CDR3. The V gene is TRBV5-6, the J gene TRBJ1-5; D remains ambiguous. V was cut by 3 bases and J by 4 bases, with 5 bases left in between. Germline CDR1 is SGHDT and CDR2 is YYEEEE. The CDR3 consists of 12 residues. CDR3 DNA: TGTGCCAGCAGCTCGGTGAATCAGCCCCAGCATTTT. It codes for CASSSVNQPQHF. The full variable domain, rest sourced from reference TRBV5-6 and TRBJ1-5, is DAGVTQSPTHLIKTRGQQVTLRCSPKSGHDTVSWYQQALGQGPQFIFQYYEEEERQRGNFPDRFSGHQFPNYSSELNVNALLLGDSALYLCASSSVNQPQHFGDGTRLSIL.

The chain joins TRBV28 to TRBJ1-2; D is undetermined. V was trimmed by 5 bases and J by 0 bases, leaving 4 bases between them. The CDR3 is 12 residues long. Per germline, CDR1 MDHEN and CDR2 SYDVKM. The CDR3 nucleotides are TGTGCCAGCAGTCCCACTAACTATGGCTACACCTTC. This sequence encodes CASSPTNYGYTF.

The gene calls are TRBV19 and TRBJ1-6; 7 bases map to TRBD1. CDR3 size: 18 residues. Germline values: CDR1 LNHDA, CDR2 SQIVND (reference sequence). V was pared by 7 bases and J by 6 bases, with 18 bases of the junction left unmatched. The CDR3 sequence is CASKALRDSPNSNSPLHF. In DNA form, the CDR3 reads TGTGCCAGTAAAGCTCTCCGGGACAGTCCTAACAGTAATTCACCCCTCCACTTT.

The CDR3 protein is CASSYDSDSGNTIYF. The CDR3 DNA follows: TGTGCCAGCTCATACGACTCAGACTCTGGAAACACCATATATTTT. The chain has TRBV18 and TRBJ1-3; D is uncertain. Trimming removed 5 bases from V and 0 bases from J, with 11 bases in between. The CDR3 totals 15 residues. CDR1 KGHSH and CDR2 LQKENI come from the germline V gene.